This passage covers 32 T cell receptor beta chains from one sample sequenced in a study of shared clonotypes between healthy human individuals. Only CD45RO-negative cells positively selected for CCR7 counted as naive CD8 cells, so terminally differentiated effector memory CD45RA+ cells were excluded. Sequencing used immunoSEQ multiplex PCR; TCRdb keeps in-frame clones, though not all of them. The data show roughly 770,000 clones, about 96% seen once. The sequenced sample consisted of naive CD8+ T cells sorted from blood. These receptors were obtained from a man aged 25-45 years in good health.

This chain joins TRBV5-6 and TRBJ2-6; D unclear. This CDR3 region has 17 residues. CDR1 and CDR2 from the germline V gene are SGHDT and YYEEEE. V was shortened by 2 bases and J by 0 bases, with 12 bases between the two germline ends. The CDR3 DNA reads as TGTGCCAGCAGCTTTGGAGATTCTCTCTCTGGGGCCAACGTCCTGACTTTC. Translated, it gives CASSFGDSLSGANVLTF.

CDR3 protein: CASSLDRAGYTF. CDR3 DNA sequence: TGTGCCAGCAGCTTAGACCGCGCTGGCTACACCTTC. This sequence joins TRBV7-9 and TRBJ1-2; D is uncertain. The V and J ends lost 1 base and 7 bases respectively, with 7 bases between them. This CDR3 has 12 amino acids. CDR1 and CDR2 from the germline V gene are SEHNR and FQNEAQ (reference sequence).

The chain recombines TRBV7-8 with TRBJ1-4; possibly TRBD1 for D (5 bases). The CDR3 loop spans 17 amino acids. V gave up 2 bases and J gave up 0 bases, with 13 bases separating them. CDR1 and CDR2 (germline): SGHVS, FQNEAQ. For the CDR3, the DNA is TGTGCCAGCAGCTTAAGGGGTGGGGCAGCAACTAATGAAAAACTGTTTTTT. Translation: CASSLRGGAATNEKLFF.

The chain joins TRBV6-4 to TRBJ2-1; tentatively, D is TRBD1 (5 bases). This CDR3 comprises 16 residues. From germline, CDR1 is MRHNA and CDR2 SNTAGT. With 4 bases removed from V and 2 bases from J, the gap between germline ends came to 15 bases. In DNA form, the CDR3 reads TGTGCCAGCAGTGGCACAGGTAGTGAACCCTACAATGAGCAGTTCTTC. This gives the protein CASSGTGSEPYNEQFF.

The chain employs TRBV27 and TRBJ1-1; D is ambiguous. The germline V gene has CDR1 MNHEY and CDR2 SMNVEV (reference sequence). CDR3 length equals 12 residues. The germline V and J ends were trimmed by 6 bases and 6 bases, with 11 bases remaining between them. CDR3 sequence (DNA): TGTGCCAGCAGCATACCTGGGGCTGAAGCTTTCTTT. It translates to CASSIPGAEAFF.

This chain uses TRBV11-2 with TRBJ2-1; D is possibly TRBD1 or TRBD2 (5 bases each). Germline V gene lookup returns CDR1 SGHAT and CDR2 FQNNGV. This CDR3 spans 16 amino acids. Trimming pared 4 bases from V and 4 bases from J, leaving 17 bases between. Here the CDR3 reads CASSWAPGAGYNEQFF. The CDR3 nucleotides read TGTGCCAGCAGCTGGGCCCCCGGGGCCGGATACAATGAGCAGTTCTTC.

Concerning this clone itself: The identical CDR3 is also encoded by other nucleotide sequences in the sample. This rearrangement joins TRBV7-9 to TRBJ1-5, with D tentatively TRBD1 (5 bases). Germline V CDR1 and CDR2: SEHNR, FQNEAQ (reference sequence). V was trimmed by 5 bases and J by 7 bases, leaving 12 bases between them. The CDR3 length is 13 residues. CDR3 amino acids: CASSPGGSQPQHF. In DNA form, the CDR3 reads TGTGCCAGCAGCCCGGGGGGGAGCCAGCCCCAGCATTTT. Combining the CDR3 with reference TRBV7-9 and TRBJ1-5 gives the whole variable domain DTGVSQNPRHKITKRGQNVTFRCDPISEHNRLYWYRQTLGQGPEFLTYFQNEAQLEKSRLLSDRFSAERPKGSFSTLEIQRTEQGDSAMYLCASSPGGSQPQHFGDGTRLSIL.

V is TRBV6-5 and J is TRBJ2-7; 9 nucleotides align to TRBD1. Germline V gives CDR1 MNHEY, CDR2 SVGAGI. V shed 1 base and J 2 bases; nucleotides not matched to a gene: 6. The CDR3 runs 16 residues. The CDR3, as DNA: TGTGCCAGCAGTTACTTGGGACAGGGCCCCACCTACGAGCAGTACTTC. Translation gives CASSYLGQGPTYEQYF.

This chain joins TRBV2 and TRBJ2-7, with D unresolved. CDR1 and CDR2 (germline): SNHLY, FYNNEI. The CDR3 extends over 12 amino acids. CDR3 loop: CACRDSIDEQYF. The CDR3 DNA reads as TGTGCATGCCGAGACTCTATCGACGAGCAGTACTTC.

The chain links TRBV7-2 to TRBJ2-7, with D possibly TRBD1 on 5 matching bases. The V end was cut by 4 bases, the J end by 0 bases, with 13 bases between. The CDR3 extends over 15 amino acids. Germline lookup yields CDR1 SGHTA and CDR2 FQGNSA. The CDR3 bases are TGTGCCAGCAGCTCTGCGTGGGGCCTCTCCTACGAGCAGTACTTC. This sequence encodes CASSSAWGLSYEQYF.

The chain carries TRBV18 and TRBJ2-5; D might be TRBD1 (6 bases). The germline V gene has CDR1 KGHSH and CDR2 LQKENI. Trimming took off 1 base at V and 4 bases at J, with 10 bases between the two ends. CDR3 length: 14 amino acids. CDR3 nucleotides: TGTGCCAGCTCACCACTACAGGGTGCAGAGACCCAGTACTTC. This encodes CASSPLQGAETQYF.

The chain has TRBV7-8 and TRBJ2-3; TRBD1 is a possible D gene (5 bases). Trimming removed 5 bases from V and 2 bases from J, with 11 bases in between. Germline lookup yields CDR1 SGHVS and CDR2 FQNEAQ. The CDR3 sequence is 14 residues long. The CDR3 region is CASSLGVPTDTQYF. CDR3 DNA sequence: TGTGCCAGCAGCCTAGGGGTTCCCACAGATACGCAGTATTTT.

The rearrangement joins TRBV10-2 to TRBJ2-7; D is unclear. The length of the CDR3 is 12 residues. Germline V gene data show CDR1 as WSHSY and CDR2 as SAAADI. V was pared by 4 bases and J by 2 bases, with 6 bases between. Here the CDR3 DNA reads TGCGCCAGCAGTGTTGGGGCCTACGAGCAGTACTTC. Protein: CASSVGAYEQYF.

This chain connects TRBV6-1 to TRBJ2-7; 9 bases align to TRBD2. CDR1 MNHNS and CDR2 SASEGT come from the germline V gene. V lost 3 bases, J lost 3 bases, and 9 bases stayed unmatched. The CDR3 has 16 amino acids. The CDR3 DNA reads TGTGCCAGCAGTGACCCCCGCGGGGGGGCGATCTACGAGCAGTACTTC. Amino acid sequence: CASSDPRGGAIYEQYF.

The CDR3 DNA reads as TGCGCCAGCAGCCAAGATAGGGCCAGCTCCTACAATGAGCAGTTCTTC. It translates to CASSQDRASSYNEQFF. The chain has TRBV4-3 and TRBJ2-1; D uncertain. The CDR3 loop spans 16 amino acids. The germline V gene has CDR1 LGHNA and CDR2 YSLEER. Trimming shortened V by 0 bases and J by 0 bases, and 9 bases separated the two germline ends.

The V gene is TRBV11-2, the J gene TRBJ2-5; 12 bases are shared with TRBD2. CDR3 size: 15 residues. The J segment lost 4 bases and the V segment lost 4 bases, leaving 4 bases of the junction unmatched. Looked up from germline, CDR1 is SGHAT and CDR2 is FQNNGV. DNA of the CDR3: TGTGCCAGCAGCTCCCTGGGACTAGCGGGAGAGACCCAGTACTTC. It encodes CASSSLGLAGETQYF.

This rearrangement joins TRBV19 to TRBJ2-1; 11 nucleotides line up with TRBD1. Germline trimming cut 0 bases from V and 8 bases from J; bases unmatched to any gene: 9. CDR3 length: 17 residues. Germline assignment: CDR1 LNHDA and CDR2 SQIVND (reference sequence). CDR3 sequence (DNA): TGTGCCAGTAGTATAGAGGGGTTGGACAGGGGGCTTGATGAGCAGTTCTTC. As protein: CASSIEGLDRGLDEQFF.

This clone was seen only a few times. The rearrangement uses TRBV14 and TRBJ1-5, with a possible D match to TRBD1 (6 bases). Germline V gene lookup returns CDR1 SGHDN and CDR2 FVKESK. The CDR3 runs to 19 residues. Trimming cost V 5 bases and J 2 bases, with 25 bases left between them. The CDR3 loop reads CASSSGLWTAIGGNQPQHF. CDR3 in DNA: TGTGCCAGCAGCTCTGGTTTATGGACAGCTATAGGGGGCAATCAGCCCCAGCATTTT.

J is TRBJ2-1 and V is TRBV4-1; D is ambiguous. The CDR3 extends over 12 amino acids. Germline V lookup: CDR1 MGHRA, CDR2 YSYEKL. Trimming removed 5 bases from V and 10 bases from J, with 12 bases in between. This CDR3 is CASSSGGNEQFF. The CDR3 coding sequence is TGCGCCAGCAGCTCGGGTGGGAACGAGCAGTTCTTC.

The chain employs TRBV28 and TRBJ1-1, with unresolved D. Germline assignment: CDR1 MDHEN and CDR2 SYDVKM. V was shortened by 8 bases and J by 1 base, with 11 bases between the two germline ends. CDR3 length: 13 residues. CDR3 DNA: TGTGCCAGCCGGACGCCAGGGAACACTGAAGCTTTCTTT. Translated: CASRTPGNTEAFF.

This chain connects TRBV18 to TRBJ2-3; 8 bases match TRBD1. CDR1 KGHSH and CDR2 LQKENI come from the germline V gene. The CDR3 contains 17 residues. With 1 base clipped from V and 3 bases from J, the junction kept 9 bases outside the gene matches. Written as DNA, the CDR3 is TGTGCCAGCTCACCACTCCCGGACAGGGCTGGGACAGATACGCAGTATTTT. Encoded protein: CASSPLPDRAGTDTQYF.

This chain uses TRBV11-2 with TRBJ1-5; D not certain. V was pared by 4 bases and J by 12 bases, with 16 bases between. The CDR3 covers 13 residues. CDR1 SGHAT and CDR2 FQNNGV come from the germline V gene. CDR3 region: CASSSLVYGDQHF. The CDR3 nucleotides are TGTGCCAGCAGCTCCCTGGTATATGGGGACCAGCATTTT.

The rearrangement links TRBV9 to TRBJ2-4; D might be TRBD1 (6 bases). The germline V gene has CDR1 SGDLS and CDR2 YYNGEE. V was pared by 3 bases and J by 6 bases, with 13 bases between. This CDR3 is 14 amino acids long. CDR3 amino acids: CASSASQQGNIQYF. The CDR3 DNA sequence: TGTGCCAGCAGCGCGAGTCAACAGGGAAACATTCAGTACTTC.

The chain carries TRBV29-1 and TRBJ2-4, with 7 bases fitting TRBD2. Germline-derived CDR1 and CDR2 are SQVTM and ANQGSEA. This CDR3 region has 14 residues. The J segment lost 1 base and the V segment lost 5 bases, leaving 5 bases of the junction unmatched. CDR3 sequence reads: CSVTSVGAKNIQYF. The CDR3 DNA follows: TGCAGCGTTACTAGCGTCGGCGCCAAAAACATTCAGTACTTC.

The rearrangement joins TRBV9 to TRBJ2-3; D not certain. V lost 0 bases, J lost 1 base, and 9 bases lay in between. In germline, CDR1 is SGDLS, CDR2 YYNGEE. The CDR3 is made up of 15 amino acids. The chain's CDR3 is CASSVATVRTDTQYF. The CDR3 DNA reads as TGTGCCAGCAGCGTAGCCACCGTCCGCACAGATACGCAGTATTTT.

The chain joins TRBV27 to TRBJ2-1; 10 bases fit TRBD2. Germline CDR1 MNHEY, CDR2 SMNVEV (reference sequence). V was clipped by 2 bases and J by 10 bases; unmatched bases: 5. The CDR3 is 14 residues long. The CDR3 nucleotides are TGTGCCAGCAGTTTAGGGACTAGCGAGAGAGAGCAGTTCTTC. It specifies CASSLGTSEREQFF.

J is TRBJ2-5 and V is TRBV28; 7 bases line up with TRBD2. Germline V gene lookup returns CDR1 MDHEN and CDR2 SYDVKM. This CDR3 is 15 amino acids long. Trimming removed 6 bases from V and 1 base from J; junction bases left unmatched: 8. The CDR3 sequence: CASRGGTSSQETQYF. CDR3 in DNA: TGTGCCAGCAGGGGAGGGACTTCGTCCCAAGAGACCCAGTACTTC.

This chain joins TRBV29-1 and TRBJ1-1; 9 positions agree with TRBD1. Germline CDR1 reads SQVTM; CDR2 reads ANQGSEA. The V and J ends lost 3 bases and 7 bases, in that order; junction bases with no gene match: 15. This CDR3 has 16 amino acids. The CDR3: CSVEGNPDRGNGEAFF. The CDR3 bases are TGCAGCGTTGAGGGCAATCCGGACAGGGGAAACGGTGAAGCTTTCTTT. Variable domain in full (rest from reference TRBV29-1 and TRBJ1-1): SAVISQKPSRDICQRGTSLTIQCQVDSQVTMMFWYRQQPGQSLTLIATANQGSEATYESGFVIDKFPISRPNLTFSTLTVSNMSPEDSSIYLCSVEGNPDRGNGEAFFGQGTRLTVV.

The chain is built from TRBV7-2 and TRBJ2-7; 8 positions agree with TRBD2. This CDR3 has 15 residues. Looked up from germline, CDR1 is SGHTA and CDR2 is FQGNSA. V trimming: 4 bases; J trimming: 2 bases; junction bases outside the gene matches: 7. CDR3 loop: CASSSTSGSPYEQYF. CDR3 nucleotides: TGTGCCAGCAGCTCGACGAGCGGGAGTCCCTACGAGCAGTACTTC.

The chain joins TRBV7-9 to TRBJ2-7; D may be TRBD2 (6 bases). This CDR3 spans 15 amino acids. Trimming took 4 bases from V and 3 from J, leaving 16 bases between them. The germline V gene has CDR1 SEHNR and CDR2 FQNEAQ (reference sequence). CDR3 residues: CASSSGSRTLYEQYF. In nucleotides, the CDR3 is TGTGCCAGCAGCTCCGGGAGTCGTACCCTCTACGAGCAGTACTTC.

The chain recombines TRBV2 with TRBJ1-2; a possible D gene is TRBD1 (5 bases). The V end lost 1 base, the J end lost 4 bases, and 13 bases lay between the germline ends. Germline V gene lookup returns CDR1 SNHLY and CDR2 FYNNEI. The CDR3 sequence is 15 residues long. Here the CDR3 DNA reads TGTGCCAGCAGTGAAGTGGTTATCGGGGCCTATGGCTACACCTTC. Translated, it gives CASSEVVIGAYGYTF.

The V and J genes are TRBV28 and TRBJ2-7; D gene ambiguous. With 6 bases removed from V and 6 bases from J, the gap between germline ends came to 15 bases. This CDR3 is 13 amino acids long. Germline V gene lookup returns CDR1 MDHEN and CDR2 SYDVKM. The CDR3 region has the DNA TGTGCCAGCAGCCCCCTGTTGGTTGGCGAGCAGTACTTC. This codes for CASSPLLVGEQYF.